Listed below are T cell receptor beta chains from one sample, sequenced in a study of blood T cell repertoires in COVID-19. Only in-frame clones appear in the TCRdb table, and some are missing; sequencing was by immunoSEQ multiplex PCR. The table records approximately 140,000 clones, about nine tenths of them present only once. Sample: peripheral blood. The receptors were sampled from a man aged 45-60 years with active or convalescent COVID-19. CDR3s include the opening cysteine and the closing phenylalanine or tryptophan. A D gene is named only where the DNA matches it firmly. Rows give clone size only sometimes, using once, few, many, or a class for an expanded clone.

>TRBD2|-|TRBJ2-3|TRBV9
CASSTHLAGGTDTQYF
TGTGCCAGCAGCACCCATCTAGCGGGTGGCACAGATACGCAGTATTTT
>-|-|TRBJ2-6|TRBV9
CASSTQTASSGANVLTF
TGTGCCAGCAGCACCCAGACAGCCTCCTCTGGGGCCAACGTCCTGACTTTC
>TRBD2|-|TRBJ2-3|TRBV7-3
CASSPWGAGVPDTQYF
TGTGCCAGCAGTCCTTGGGGAGCGGGAGTCCCAGATACGCAGTATTTT
>-|-|TRBJ2-5|TRBV7-8
CASSPFRGWEETQYF
TGTGCCAGCAGCCCCTTCAGGGGCTGGGAAGAGACCCAGTACTTC
>TRBD2|-|TRBJ2-1|TRBV4-3
CASSQDRLAGGNEQFF
TGCGCCAGCAGCCAAGATCGTCTAGCGGGAGGAAATGAGCAGTTCTTC
>TRBD2|-|TRBJ2-1|TRBV7-9
CASSSGTSGGRLVTEQFF
TGTGCCAGCAGCTCCGGGACTAGCGGAGGGAGGCTGGTTACTGAGCAGTTCTTC
>TRBD1|-|TRBJ1-4|TRBV24-1
CATSDPTGTGGQLFF
TGTGCCACCAGTGATCCTACCGGGACAGGGGGTCAACTGTTTTTT
>TRBD2|-|TRBJ2-1|TRBV28
CASIHRRGSSYNEQFF
TGTGCCAGCATCCACCGGCGGGGGAGCTCCTACAATGAGCAGTTCTTC
>-|-|TRBJ2-1|TRBV5-6
CASSEYRGPGGNEQFF
TGTGCCAGCAGCGAATACAGGGGCCCTGGGGGGAATGAGCAGTTCTTC
>-|-|TRBJ2-7|TRBV5-1
CASSLQASSYEQYF
TGCGCCAGCAGCTTGCAGGCAAGCTCCTACGAGCAGTACTTC
>-|-|TRBJ1-2|TRBV15
CATSRDSRVNYGYTF
TGTGCCACCAGCAGAGATTCCAGGGTGAACTATGGCTACACCTTC
>-|-|TRBJ1-4|TRBV28
CASVQGRNEKLFF
TGTGCCAGCGTACAGGGACGTAATGAAAAACTGTTTTTT
>TRBD1|-|TRBJ2-7|TRBV11-2
CASSRGLEQYF
TGTGCCAGCAGCAGGGGGCTCGAGCAGTACTTC
>-|-|TRBJ2-2|TRBV7-9
CASSPGIVSTGELFF
TGTGCCAGCAGTCCAGGGATTGTATCGACCGGGGAGCTGTTTTTT
>-|-|TRBJ2-3|TRBV11-3
CASSFGTDTQYF
TGTGCCAGCAGCTTCGGCACAGATACGCAGTATTTT
>TRBD1|-|TRBJ1-1|TRBV6-2/TRBV6-3
CASSGTGLNTEAFF
TGTGCCAGCAGTGGGACAGGCTTGAACACTGAAGCTTTCTTT
>-|-|TRBJ2-3|TRBV29-1
CSVDTSREGDSTDTQYF
TGCAGCGTTGATACTAGTCGCGAGGGTGATAGCACAGATACGCAGTATTTT
>TRBD1|once|TRBJ2-2|TRBV30
CAWSGDRGTGELFF
TGTGCCTGGAGTGGGGACAGGGGCACCGGGGAGCTGTTTTTT
>-|-|TRBJ2-1|TRBV4-2
CASSQEVRMSSYNEQFF
TGTGCCAGCAGCCAAGAGGTCCGTATGAGCTCCTACAATGAGCAGTTCTTC
>-|few|TRBJ1-1|TRBV9
CASSVGTRGRNTEAFF
TGTGCCAGCAGCGTAGGGACTCGTGGTAGGAACACTGAAGCTTTCTTT
>-|-|TRBJ2-2|TRBV18
CASSPGRQANTGELFF
TGTGCCAGCTCACCAGGTAGACAGGCGAACACCGGGGAGCTGTTTTTT
>-|-|TRBJ2-5|TRBV7-9
CASSLSRGLQETQYF
TGTGCCAGCAGCTTAAGCAGGGGCCTCCAAGAGACCCAGTACTTC
>-|many|TRBJ1-2|TRBV19
CASSIGRVYGYTF
TGTGCCAGTAGTATAGGCCGGGTCTATGGCTACACCTTC
>TRBD2|-|TRBJ2-7|TRBV9
CASSVGTSGSSYEQYF
TGTGCCAGCAGCGTCGGGACTAGCGGGAGCTCCTACGAGCAGTACTTC
>TRBD1|-|TRBJ2-7|TRBV19
CASSKGQGYHEQYF
TGTGCCAGTAGTAAGGGACAGGGGTACCACGAGCAGTACTTC
>TRBD2|-|TRBJ2-1|TRBV5-4
CASSLGGTSFTNEQFF
TGTGCCAGCAGCTTGGGAGGGACTAGCTTTACCAATGAGCAGTTCTTC
>TRBD1|-|TRBJ1-2|TRBV19
CATSDRGYGYTF
TGTGCCACCTCGGACAGGGGGTATGGCTACACCTTC
>-|once|TRBJ2-2|TRBV12-3/TRBV12-4
CASSFIVTGELFF
TGTGCCAGCAGCTTTATAGTCACCGGGGAGCTGTTTTTT
>-|-|TRBJ2-7|TRBV5-1
CASSSRGGPLVAYEQYF
TGCGCCAGCAGCTCAAGGGGGGGGCCCCTGGTAGCCTACGAGCAGTACTTC
>TRBD2|-|TRBJ2-5|TRBV7-8
CASRTLAGGLQETQYF
TGTGCCAGCAGGACTTTGGCGGGAGGCCTCCAAGAGACCCAGTACTTC
>-|-|TRBJ2-7|TRBV18
CASSRQPYSYEQYF
TGTGCCAGCTCACGACAGCCCTACTCCTACGAGCAGTACTTC
>-|-|TRBJ1-2|TRBV6-5
CASISGNNYGYTF
TGTGCCAGCATTTCAGGGAACAACTATGGCTACACCTTC
>-|-|TRBJ2-3|TRBV28
CASGSEVQGTDTQYF
TGTGCCAGCGGCTCGGAAGTACAGGGAACAGATACGCAGTATTTT
>-|-|TRBJ2-2|TRBV5-1
CASSSGSEARTGELFF
TGCGCCAGCAGCTCCGGTAGTGAGGCGCGAACCGGGGAGCTGTTTTTT
>-|-|TRBJ1-3|TRBV19
CASIPRERQLPGNTIYF
TGTGCCAGTATTCCAAGAGAGCGACAGTTACCTGGAAACACCATATATTTT
>TRBD2|once|TRBJ2-5|TRBV11-2
CASSERLAGETQYF
TGTGCCAGCAGCGAAAGACTAGCGGGAGAGACCCAGTACTTC
>TRBD2|-|TRBJ2-1|TRBV11-2
CASSLASGIYNEQFF
TGTGCCAGCAGCCTCGCCAGCGGGATCTACAATGAGCAGTTCTTC
>TRBD2|once|TRBJ2-3|TRBV6-4
CASSPSGGGGDTQYF
TGTGCCAGCAGTCCCTCCGGCGGGGGGGGAGATACGCAGTATTTT
>TRBD2|-|TRBJ2-7|TRBV7-2
CASSSGSAGGLVYEQYF
TGTGCCAGCAGTTCTGGATCAGCGGGAGGGCTGGTCTACGAGCAGTACTTC
>-|-|TRBJ1-6|TRBV14
CASSDRTFGNSPLHF
TGTGCCAGCAGCGACAGGACCTTCGGCAATTCACCCCTCCACTTT
>-|-|TRBJ1-2|TRBV28
CASSMVNRFLNYGYTF
TGTGCCAGCAGTATGGTAAACAGATTTCTTAACTATGGCTACACCTTC
>TRBD1|-|TRBJ2-1|TRBV28
CASSFPSDGTGSVNEQFF
TGTGCCAGCAGTTTTCCCTCCGACGGGACAGGGTCCGTCAATGAGCAGTTCTTC
>-|-|TRBJ2-3|TRBV7-2
CASSLGLAMSRDTQYF
TGTGCCAGCAGCTTGGGGCTAGCGATGTCCCGGGATACGCAGTATTTT
>TRBD1|-|TRBJ2-3|TRBV30
CAWRTTGGTDTQYF
TGTGCCTGGAGGACGACAGGGGGCACAGATACGCAGTATTTT
>-|once|TRBJ2-6|TRBV19
CASREVFSNVLTF
TGTGCCAGTAGGGAGGTTTTTTCCAACGTCCTGACTTTC
>-|-|TRBJ2-1|TRBV7-3
CASRLGRDPYNEQFF
TGTGCCAGCAGGCTGGGGCGGGACCCCTACAATGAGCAGTTCTTC
>TRBD1|many|TRBJ2-7|TRBV5-5
CASSLELLERDRRSEQYF
TGTGCCAGCAGCTTGGAACTTCTCGAAAGGGACAGACGAAGCGAGCAGTACTTC
>TRBD1|-|TRBJ2-7|TRBV19
CASKAGRDRAYEQYF
TGTGCCAGTAAAGCGGGGCGGGACAGGGCGTACGAGCAGTACTTC